The clone carrying this T cell receptor beta chain was picked up a small number of times. The antigen is not known. A single record per CDR3 protein comes from TCRdb applying MiXCR to the reads. The sample lists 200,000 or so distinct CDR3 sequences, 28% occurring once. This CDR3 spans 17 amino acids. J gave up 0 bases and V 4 bases, and 9 bases lay outside the gene matches. The germline gives CDR1 LGHNA, CDR2 YNFKEQ. This sample was included in a study of T cell repertoires in cytomegalovirus infection. As for the study in general: Public signatures in TCR beta pointed to CMV infection and matching HLA type.

Study-level points and caveats: Public TCR beta family frequency separated CMV-and-HLA carriers, including in an independent cohort. In two of eight donors, the top clonotype was HLA-C-restricted CMV-specific.

What was sequenced was PBMCs. The V gene is TRBV4-2, the J gene TRBJ1-1; 9 nucleotides match TRBD1. This TCR was sampled from a human donor in good health (CMV status not recorded). Some clones in this sample may be carry-over from other donors' samples. The CDR3 reads CASSRKSGQGLNTEAFF. DNA for the CDR3: TGTGCCAGCAGCCGAAAATCAGGACAGGGGCTGAACACTGAAGCTTTCTTT.